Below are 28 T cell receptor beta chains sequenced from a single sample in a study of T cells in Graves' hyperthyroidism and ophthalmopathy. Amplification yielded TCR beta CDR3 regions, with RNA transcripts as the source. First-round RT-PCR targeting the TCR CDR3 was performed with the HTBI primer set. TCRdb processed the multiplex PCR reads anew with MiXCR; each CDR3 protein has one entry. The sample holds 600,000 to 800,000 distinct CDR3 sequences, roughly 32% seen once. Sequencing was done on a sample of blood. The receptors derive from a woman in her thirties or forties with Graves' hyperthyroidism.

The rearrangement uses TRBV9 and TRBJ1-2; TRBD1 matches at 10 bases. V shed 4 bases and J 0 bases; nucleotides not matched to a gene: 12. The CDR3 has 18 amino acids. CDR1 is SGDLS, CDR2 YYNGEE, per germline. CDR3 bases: TGTGCCAGCAGCACCAATCCCGGGACAGGGGAGGCTAACTATGGCTACACCTTC. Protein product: CASSTNPGTGEANYGYTF. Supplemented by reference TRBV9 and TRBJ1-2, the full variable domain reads DSGVTQTPKHLITATGQRVTLRCSPRSGDLSVYWYQQSLDQGLQFLIQYYNGEERAKGNILERFSAQQFPDLHSELNLSSLELGDSALYFCASSTNPGTGEANYGYTFGSGTRLTVV.

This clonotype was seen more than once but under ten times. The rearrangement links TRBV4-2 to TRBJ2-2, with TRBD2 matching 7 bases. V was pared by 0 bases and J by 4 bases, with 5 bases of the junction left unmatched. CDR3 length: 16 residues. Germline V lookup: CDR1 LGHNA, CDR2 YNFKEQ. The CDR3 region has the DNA TGTGCCAGCAGCCAAGATCAGGGCGGGGGCACCGGGGAGCTGTTTTTT. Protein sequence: CASSQDQGGGTGELFF.

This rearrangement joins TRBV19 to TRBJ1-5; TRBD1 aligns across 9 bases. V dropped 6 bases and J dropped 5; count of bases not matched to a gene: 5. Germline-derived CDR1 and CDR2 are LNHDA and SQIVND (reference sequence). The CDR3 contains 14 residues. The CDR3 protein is CASRTGTGHQPQHF. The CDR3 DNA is TGTGCCAGTAGAACCGGGACAGGGCATCAGCCCCAGCATTTT.

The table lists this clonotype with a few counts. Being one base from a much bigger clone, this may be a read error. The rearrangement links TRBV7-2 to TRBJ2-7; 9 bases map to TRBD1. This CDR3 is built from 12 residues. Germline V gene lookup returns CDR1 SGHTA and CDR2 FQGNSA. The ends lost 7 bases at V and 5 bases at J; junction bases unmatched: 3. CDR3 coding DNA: TGTGCCAGCACCACAGGGGGCCACGAGCAGTACTTC. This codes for CASTTGGHEQYF.

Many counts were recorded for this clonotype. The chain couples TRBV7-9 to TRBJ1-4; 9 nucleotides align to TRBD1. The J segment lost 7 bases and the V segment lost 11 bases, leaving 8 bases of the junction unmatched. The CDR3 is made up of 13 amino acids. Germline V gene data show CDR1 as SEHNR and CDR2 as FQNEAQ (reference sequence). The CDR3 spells CASSGQGGEKLFF. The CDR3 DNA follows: TGTGCCTCGTCGGGACAGGGAGGTGAAAAACTGTTTTTT.

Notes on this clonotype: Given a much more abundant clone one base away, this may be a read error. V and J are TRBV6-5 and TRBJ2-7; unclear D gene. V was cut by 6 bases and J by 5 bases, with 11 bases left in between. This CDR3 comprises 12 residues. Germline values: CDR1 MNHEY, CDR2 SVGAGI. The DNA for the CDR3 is TGTGCCAGCAGGACCACAGAGGACGAGCAGTACTTC. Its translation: CASRTTEDEQYF.

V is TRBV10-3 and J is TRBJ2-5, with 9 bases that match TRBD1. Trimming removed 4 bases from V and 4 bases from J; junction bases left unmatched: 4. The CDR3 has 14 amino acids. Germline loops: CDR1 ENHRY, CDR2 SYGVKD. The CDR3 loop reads CAISGGTGTETQYF. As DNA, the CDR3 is TGTGCCATCAGTGGTGGGACAGGGACAGAGACCCAGTACTTC.

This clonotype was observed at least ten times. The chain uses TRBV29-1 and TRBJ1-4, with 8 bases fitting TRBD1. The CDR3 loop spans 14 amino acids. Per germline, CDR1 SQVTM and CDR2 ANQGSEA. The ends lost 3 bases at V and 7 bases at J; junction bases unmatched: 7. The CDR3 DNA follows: TGCAGCGTTGATGACAGGGGAGTTGGTGAAAAACTGTTTTTT. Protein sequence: CSVDDRGVGEKLFF.

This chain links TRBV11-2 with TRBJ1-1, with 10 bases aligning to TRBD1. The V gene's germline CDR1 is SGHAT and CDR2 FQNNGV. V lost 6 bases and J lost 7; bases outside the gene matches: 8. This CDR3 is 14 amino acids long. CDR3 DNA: TGTGCCAGCAGTCCGACAGGGGGCTTTAGTGAAGCTTTCTTT. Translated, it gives CASSPTGGFSEAFF.

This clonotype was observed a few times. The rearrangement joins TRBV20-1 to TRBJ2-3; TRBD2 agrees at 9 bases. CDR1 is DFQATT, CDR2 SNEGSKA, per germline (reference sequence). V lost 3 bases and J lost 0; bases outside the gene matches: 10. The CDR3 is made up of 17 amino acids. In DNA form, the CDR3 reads TGCAGTGCTAGTAGACTAGCGGCGGGTTCGAGCACAGATACGCAGTATTTT. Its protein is CSASRLAAGSSTDTQYF.

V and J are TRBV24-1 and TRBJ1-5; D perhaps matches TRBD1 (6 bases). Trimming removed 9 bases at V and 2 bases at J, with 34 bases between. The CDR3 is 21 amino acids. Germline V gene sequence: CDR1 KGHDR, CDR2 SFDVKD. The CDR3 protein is CATSFGRGPTSNKRGNQPQHF. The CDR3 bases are TGTGCCACCTCCTTTGGCAGGGGACCGACATCGAACAAGAGGGGCAATCAGCCCCAGCATTTT.

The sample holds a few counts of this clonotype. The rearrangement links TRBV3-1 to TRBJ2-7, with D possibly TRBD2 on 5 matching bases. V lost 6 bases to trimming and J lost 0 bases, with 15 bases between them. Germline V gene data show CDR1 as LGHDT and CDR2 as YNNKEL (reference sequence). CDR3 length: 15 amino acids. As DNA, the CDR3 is TGTGCCAGCAGGCACGTAAGCGGTGGCTCCTACGAGCAGTACTTC. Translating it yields CASRHVSGGSYEQYF.

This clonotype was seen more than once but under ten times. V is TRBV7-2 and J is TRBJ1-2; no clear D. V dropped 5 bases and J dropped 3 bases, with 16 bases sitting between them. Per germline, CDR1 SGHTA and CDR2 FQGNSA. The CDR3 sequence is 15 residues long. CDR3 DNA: TGTGCCAGCAGCCCAGGCACAATAAGGGACTATGGCTACACCTTC. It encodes CASSPGTIRDYGYTF. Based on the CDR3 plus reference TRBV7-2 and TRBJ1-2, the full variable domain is GAGVSQSPSNKVTEKGKDVELRCDPISGHTALYWYRQSLGQGLEFLIYFQGNSAPDKSGLPSDRFSAERTGGSVSTLTIQRTQQEDSAVYLCASSPGTIRDYGYTFGSGTRLTVV.

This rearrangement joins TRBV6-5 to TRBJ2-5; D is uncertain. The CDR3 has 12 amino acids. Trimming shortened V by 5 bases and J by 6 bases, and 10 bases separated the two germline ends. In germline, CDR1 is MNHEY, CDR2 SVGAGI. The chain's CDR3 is CASSVGWKTQYF. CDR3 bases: TGTGCCAGCAGTGTAGGGTGGAAGACCCAGTACTTC.

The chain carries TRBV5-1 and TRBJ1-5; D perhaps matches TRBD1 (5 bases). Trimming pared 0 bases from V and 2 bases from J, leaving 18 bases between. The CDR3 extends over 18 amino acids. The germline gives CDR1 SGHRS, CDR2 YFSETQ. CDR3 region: CASSLGGGRGVGNQPQHF. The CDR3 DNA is TGCGCCAGCAGCTTGGGGGGGGGGAGAGGGGTTGGCAATCAGCCCCAGCATTTT. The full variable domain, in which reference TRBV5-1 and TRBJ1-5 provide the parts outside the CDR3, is KAGVTQTPRYLIKTRGQQVTLSCSPISGHRSVSWYQQTPGQGLQFLFEYFSETQRNKGNFPGRFSGRQFSNSRSEMNVSTLELGDSALYLCASSLGGGRGVGNQPQHFGDGTRLSIL.

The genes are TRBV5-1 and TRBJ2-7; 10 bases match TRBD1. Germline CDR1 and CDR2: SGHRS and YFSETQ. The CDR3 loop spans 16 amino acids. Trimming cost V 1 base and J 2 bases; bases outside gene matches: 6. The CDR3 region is CASSLQLGQGTYEQYF. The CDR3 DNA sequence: TGCGCCAGCAGCTTGCAGTTGGGACAGGGGACCTACGAGCAGTACTTC. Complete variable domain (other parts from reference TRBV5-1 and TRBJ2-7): KAGVTQTPRYLIKTRGQQVTLSCSPISGHRSVSWYQQTPGQGLQFLFEYFSETQRNKGNFPGRFSGRQFSNSRSEMNVSTLELGDSALYLCASSLQLGQGTYEQYFGPGTRLTVT.

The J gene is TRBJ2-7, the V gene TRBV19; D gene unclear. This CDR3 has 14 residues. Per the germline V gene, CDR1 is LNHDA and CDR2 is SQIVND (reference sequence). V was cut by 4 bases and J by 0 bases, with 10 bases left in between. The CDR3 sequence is CASSTDPSSYEQYF. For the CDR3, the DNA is TGTGCCAGTAGTACCGATCCCAGCTCCTACGAGCAGTACTTC. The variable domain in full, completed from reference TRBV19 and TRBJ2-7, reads DGGITQSPKYLFRKEGQNVTLSCEQNLNHDAMYWYRQDPGQGLRLIYYSQIVNDFQKGDIAEGYSVSREKKESFPLTVTSAQKNPTAFYLCASSTDPSSYEQYFGPGTRLTVT.

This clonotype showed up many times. The CDR3 DNA is TGTGCCAGCATGCCTCAATCTTCCTCCTACGAGCAGTACTTC. Its protein is CASMPQSSSYEQYF. V is TRBV2 and J is TRBJ2-7; D not certain. Germline V gives CDR1 SNHLY, CDR2 FYNNEI. The CDR3 contains 14 residues. The V end was cut by 7 bases, the J end by 0 bases, with 13 bases between.

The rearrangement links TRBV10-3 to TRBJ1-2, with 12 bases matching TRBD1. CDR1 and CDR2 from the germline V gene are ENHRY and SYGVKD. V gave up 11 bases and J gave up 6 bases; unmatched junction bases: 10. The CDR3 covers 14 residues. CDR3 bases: TGTGCCGCCTTACCCGGGACAGGGGGCCATGGCTACACCTTC. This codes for CAALPGTGGHGYTF.

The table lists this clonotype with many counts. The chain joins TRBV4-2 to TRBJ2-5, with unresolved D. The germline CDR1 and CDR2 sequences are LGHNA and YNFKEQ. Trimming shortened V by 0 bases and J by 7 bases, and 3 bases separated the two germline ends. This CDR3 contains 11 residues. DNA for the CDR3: TGTGCCAGCAGCCAAGAGGGGACCCAGTACTTC. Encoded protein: CASSQEGTQYF.

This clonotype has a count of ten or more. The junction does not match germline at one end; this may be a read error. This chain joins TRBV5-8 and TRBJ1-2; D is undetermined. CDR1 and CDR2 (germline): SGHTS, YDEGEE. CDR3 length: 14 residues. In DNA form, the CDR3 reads TGTGCCAGCAGCCGTCCGCCGGGTAACCATGGCTACACCTTC. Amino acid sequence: CASSRPPGNHGYTF.

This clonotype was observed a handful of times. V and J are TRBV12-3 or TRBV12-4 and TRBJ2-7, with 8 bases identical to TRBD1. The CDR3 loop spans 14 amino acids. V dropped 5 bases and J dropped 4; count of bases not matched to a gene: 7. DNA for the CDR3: TGTGCCAGCAGTCTCGACAGGGGACGATACGAGCAGTACTTC. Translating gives CASSLDRGRYEQYF.

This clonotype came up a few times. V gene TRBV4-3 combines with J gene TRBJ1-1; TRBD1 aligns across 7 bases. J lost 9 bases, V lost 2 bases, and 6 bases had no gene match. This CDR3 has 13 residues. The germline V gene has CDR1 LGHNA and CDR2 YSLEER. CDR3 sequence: CASSQPGDSKAFF. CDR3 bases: TGCGCCAGCAGCCAACCTGGGGACAGCAAAGCTTTCTTT.

CDR3 region: CSVALNTQYF. Written as DNA, the CDR3 is TGCAGCGTTGCTCTGAATACCCAGTACTTC. The chain combines TRBV29-1 with TRBJ2-5; D unclear. The CDR3 runs 10 residues. The V gene's germline CDR1 is SQVTM and CDR2 ANQGSEA. Trimming pared 4 bases from V and 8 bases from J, leaving 8 bases between.

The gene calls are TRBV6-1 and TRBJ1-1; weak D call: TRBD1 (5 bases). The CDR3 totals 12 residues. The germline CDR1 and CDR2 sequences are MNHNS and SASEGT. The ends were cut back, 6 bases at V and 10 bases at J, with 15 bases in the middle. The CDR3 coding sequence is TGTGCCAGCAGAGCTTGGGCAGGGACAGCTTTCTTT. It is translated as CASRAWAGTAFF.

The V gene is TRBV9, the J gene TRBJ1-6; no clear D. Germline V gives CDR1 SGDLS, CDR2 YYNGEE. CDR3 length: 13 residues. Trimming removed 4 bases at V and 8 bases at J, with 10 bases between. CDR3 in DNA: TGTGCCAGCAGCTTGTTCGCTGATTCACCCCTCCACTTT. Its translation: CASSLFADSPLHF.

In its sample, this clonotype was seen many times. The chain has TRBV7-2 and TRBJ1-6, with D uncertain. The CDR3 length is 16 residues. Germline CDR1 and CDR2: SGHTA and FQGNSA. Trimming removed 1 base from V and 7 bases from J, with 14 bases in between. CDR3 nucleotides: TGTGCCAGCAGCTTAGATTTGAGTTCGGTGAATTCACCCCTCCACTTT. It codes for CASSLDLSSVNSPLHF.

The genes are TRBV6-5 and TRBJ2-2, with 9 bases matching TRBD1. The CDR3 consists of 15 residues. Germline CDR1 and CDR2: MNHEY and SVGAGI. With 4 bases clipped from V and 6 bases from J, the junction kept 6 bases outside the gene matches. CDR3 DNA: TGTGCCAGCAGTTTAAGGACAGGGGTGTCCGGGGAGCTGTTTTTT. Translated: CASSLRTGVSGELFF.